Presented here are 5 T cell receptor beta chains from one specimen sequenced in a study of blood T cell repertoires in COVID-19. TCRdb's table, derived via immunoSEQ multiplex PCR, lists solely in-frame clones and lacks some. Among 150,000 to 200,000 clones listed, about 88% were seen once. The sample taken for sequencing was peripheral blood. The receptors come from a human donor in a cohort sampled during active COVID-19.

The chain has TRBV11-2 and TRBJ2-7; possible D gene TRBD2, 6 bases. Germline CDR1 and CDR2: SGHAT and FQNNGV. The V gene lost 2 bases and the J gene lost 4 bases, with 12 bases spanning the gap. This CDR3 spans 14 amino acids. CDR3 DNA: TGTGCCAGCAGCTTAATTTCGGGGGTGTACGAGCAGTACTTC. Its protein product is CASSLISGVYEQYF.

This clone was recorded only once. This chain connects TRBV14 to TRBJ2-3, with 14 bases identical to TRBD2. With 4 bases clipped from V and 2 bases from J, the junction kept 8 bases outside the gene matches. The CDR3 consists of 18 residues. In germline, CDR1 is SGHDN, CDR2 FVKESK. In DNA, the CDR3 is TGTGCCAGCAGCCCCAATGTGGGACTAGCGGGAGCCACAGATACGCAGTATTTT. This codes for CASSPNVGLAGATDTQYF.

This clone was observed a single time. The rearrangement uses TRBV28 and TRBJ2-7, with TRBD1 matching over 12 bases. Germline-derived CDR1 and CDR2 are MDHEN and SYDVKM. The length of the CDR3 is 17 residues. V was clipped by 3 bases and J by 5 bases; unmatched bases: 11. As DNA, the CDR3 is TGTGCCAGCAGTTTCCTAGGGACAGGGGGCGGGTCCCACGAGCAGTACTTC. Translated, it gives CASSFLGTGGGSHEQYF.

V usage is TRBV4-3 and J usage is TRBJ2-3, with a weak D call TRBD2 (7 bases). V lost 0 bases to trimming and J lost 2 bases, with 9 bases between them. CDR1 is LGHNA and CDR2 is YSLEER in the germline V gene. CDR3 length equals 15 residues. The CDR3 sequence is CASSQEGGVTDTQYF. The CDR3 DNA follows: TGCGCCAGCAGCCAAGAAGGGGGGGTCACAGATACGCAGTATTTT.

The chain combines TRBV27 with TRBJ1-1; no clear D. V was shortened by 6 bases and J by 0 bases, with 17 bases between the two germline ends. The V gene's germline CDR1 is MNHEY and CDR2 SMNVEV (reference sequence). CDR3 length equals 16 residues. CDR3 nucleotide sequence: TGTGCCAGCAGCCTGGTGTACTCTGGGCTGAACACTGAAGCTTTCTTT. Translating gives CASSLVYSGLNTEAFF.